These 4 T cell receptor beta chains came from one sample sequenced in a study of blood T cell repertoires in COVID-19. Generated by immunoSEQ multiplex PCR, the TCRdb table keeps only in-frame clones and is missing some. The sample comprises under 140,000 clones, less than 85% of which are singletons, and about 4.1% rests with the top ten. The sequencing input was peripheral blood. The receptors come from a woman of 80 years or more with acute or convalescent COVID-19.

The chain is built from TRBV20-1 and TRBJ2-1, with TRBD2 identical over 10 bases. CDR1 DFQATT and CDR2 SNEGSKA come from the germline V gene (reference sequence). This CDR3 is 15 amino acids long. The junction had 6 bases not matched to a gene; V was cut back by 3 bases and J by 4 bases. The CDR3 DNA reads TGCAGTGCTAGTAGCGGGAGGCATATATACAATGAGCAGTTCTTC. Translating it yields CSASSGRHIYNEQFF.

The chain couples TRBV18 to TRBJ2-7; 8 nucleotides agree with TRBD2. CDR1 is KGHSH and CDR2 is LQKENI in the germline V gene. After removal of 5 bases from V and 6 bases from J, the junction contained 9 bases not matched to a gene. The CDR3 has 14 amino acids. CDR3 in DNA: TGTGCCAGCTCATCGTTTAGCGGGAAGGGCGAGCAGTACTTC. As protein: CASSSFSGKGEQYF.

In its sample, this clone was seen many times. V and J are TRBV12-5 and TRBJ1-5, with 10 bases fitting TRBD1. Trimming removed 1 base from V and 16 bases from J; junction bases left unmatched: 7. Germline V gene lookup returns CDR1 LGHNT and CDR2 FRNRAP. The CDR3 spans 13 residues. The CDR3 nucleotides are TGTGCTAGTGGTTTGGGACAGGGGGCCGGTGAACATTTT. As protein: CASGLGQGAGEHF.

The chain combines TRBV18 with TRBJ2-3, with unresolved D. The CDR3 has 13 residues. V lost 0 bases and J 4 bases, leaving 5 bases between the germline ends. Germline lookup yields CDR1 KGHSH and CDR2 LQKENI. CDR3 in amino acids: CASSPPGPDTQYF. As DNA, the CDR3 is TGTGCCAGCTCACCACCGGGCCCAGATACGCAGTATTTT. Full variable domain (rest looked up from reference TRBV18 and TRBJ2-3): NAGVMQNPRHLVRRRGQEARLRCSPMKGHSHVYWYRQLPEEGLKFMVYLQKENIIDESGMPKERFSAEFPKEGPSILRIQQVVRGDSAAYFCASSPPGPDTQYFGPGTRLTVL.